These T cell receptor beta chains were read from a single sample in a study of T cell responses to AZD1222 COVID-19 vaccine. Clones were sequenced by immunoSEQ multiplex PCR, and TCRdb holds only the in-frame ones, with some missing. Among 140,000 to 150,000 clones listed, 85% to 90% were seen once. The sequencing here drew on peripheral blood, taken on day 0 of AZD1222 vaccination. These receptors were taken from an adult in good health. CDR3s include the opening cysteine and the closing phenylalanine or tryptophan. Each record gives: clone size, V gene, D gene, J gene, CDR3 DNA, CDR3 protein. D genes are given only for firm matches. Some rows have no size entry. The others give once, few or many, or a class for an expanded clone.

NA	TRBV30	NA	TRBJ1-1	TGTGCCTGGAGTGGTCAGCTGAACACTGAAGCTTTCTTT	CAWSGQLNTEAFF
NA	TRBV28	TRBD1	TRBJ1-2	TGTGCCAGCAGTCCCGGGACAGGGGGCGCGAGATTCTATGGCTACACCTTC	CASSPGTGGARFYGYTF
NA	TRBV28	NA	TRBJ1-5	TGTGCCAGCAGTTTCGGACGGTACTTGGGCAATCAGCCCCAGCATTTT	CASSFGRYLGNQPQHF
NA	TRBV28	TRBD2	TRBJ2-7	TGTGCCACCTGGACTAGCGGGAGTGCCTACGAGCAGTACTTC	CATWTSGSAYEQYF
NA	TRBV12-3/TRBV12-4	TRBD1	TRBJ1-5	TGTGCCAGCAGTGGACAGGATCAGCCCCAGCATTTT	CASSGQDQPQHF
NA	TRBV14	TRBD1	TRBJ2-7	TGTGCCAGCAGCCAAGTACCCCGGGACAGGGACCACGAGCAGTACTTC	CASSQVPRDRDHEQYF
NA	TRBV5-6	NA	TRBJ1-5	TGTGCCAGCAGCTCCCGGTTGTTCCAAAGTCAGCCCCAGCATTTT	CASSSRLFQSQPQHF
NA	TRBV30	NA	TRBJ1-1	TGTGCCTTTTCCCCGAACACTGAAGCTTTCTTT	CAFSPNTEAFF
NA	TRBV10-3	NA	TRBJ1-1	TGTGCCATCAGTGAGTCGACGACGGTTCGGCGGGCTTTCTTT	CAISESTTVRRAFF
NA	TRBV30	NA	TRBJ2-7	TGTGCCTGGAGCTGGGGTAGGTCGTACGAGCAGTACTTC	CAWSWGRSYEQYF
NA	TRBV2	NA	TRBJ1-1	TGTGCCAGCAGTGAACCCCATGAGTCGGGGATGAACACTGAAGCTTTCTTT	CASSEPHESGMNTEAFF
once	TRBV28	TRBD1	TRBJ1-2	TGTGCCAGCAGTTCCCCCCGGCAGGGGGCTTCCGGCTACACCTTC	CASSSPRQGASGYTF
NA	TRBV7-9	NA	TRBJ2-3	TGTGCCAGCAGCTTAAGTCTAGAATACACAGATACGCAGTATTTT	CASSLSLEYTDTQYF
NA	TRBV6-6	NA	TRBJ1-4	TGTGCCAGCAGTTACCTAGGGTTTTGGGAAAAACTGTTTTTT	CASSYLGFWEKLFF
NA	TRBV5-4	NA	TRBJ1-1	TGTGCCAGCAGCCGGGGGACAAAAAACACTGAAGCTTTCTTT	CASSRGTKNTEAFF
NA	TRBV6-5	NA	TRBJ1-1	TGTGCCAGCAGCTACCGGGGGGTAGTCAGGATCGCTGAAGCTTTCTTT	CASSYRGVVRIAEAFF
NA	TRBV27	NA	TRBJ1-2	TGTGCCAGCAGTCCCCGCCGCTATGGCTACACCTTC	CASSPRRYGYTF
NA	TRBV12-3/TRBV12-4	TRBD1	TRBJ2-1	TGTGCCAGCGAGGGACAGGGTTCCGATGAGCAGTTCTTC	CASEGQGSDEQFF
NA	TRBV28	NA	TRBJ2-2	TGTGCCAGCAGTTTATATGGCAGCCCCCCCGGGGAGCTGTTTTTT	CASSLYGSPPGELFF
NA	TRBV12-3/TRBV12-4	NA	TRBJ1-1	TGTGCCAGCAGTTTAATGAACACTGAAGCTTTCTTT	CASSLMNTEAFF
NA	TRBV5-1	NA	TRBJ2-7	TGCGCCAGCAGCTTGAACGACTACGAGCAGTACTTC	CASSLNDYEQYF
NA	TRBV6-1	NA	TRBJ2-2	TGTGCCAGCAGTGCAACCGGGACCCTGAACACCGGGGAGCTGTTTTTT	CASSATGTLNTGELFF
NA	TRBV19	NA	TRBJ2-3	TGTGCCAGTAGTATCTCGGAACGAGGGACAGATACGCAGTATTTT	CASSISERGTDTQYF
NA	TRBV7-9	NA	TRBJ2-1	TGTGCCAGCAGCTGGGGGACCGATGAGCAGTTCTTC	CASSWGTDEQFF
NA	TRBV18	NA	TRBJ1-4	TGTGCCAGCTCACCGAGGCAGGGGCGTGAAAAACTGTTTTTT	CASSPRQGREKLFF
NA	TRBV6-5	NA	TRBJ1-1	TGTGCCAGCAGGGGGAGGGAGAACACTGAAGCTTTCTTT	CASRGRENTEAFF
NA	TRBV4-2	NA	TRBJ1-1	TGTGCCAGCAGCCAAGATCTGGCCAGGGCCACTGAAGCTTTCTTT	CASSQDLARATEAFF
NA	TRBV4-2	TRBD1	TRBJ1-1	TGTGCCAGCAGCCAAGCGGGACAGGCCTGGACCATGAACACTGAAGCTTTCTTT	CASSQAGQAWTMNTEAFF
NA	TRBV6-5	NA	TRBJ1-1	TGTGCCAGCAACAGGAACACTGAAGCTTTCTTT	CASNRNTEAFF
NA	TRBV28	NA	TRBJ2-7	TGTGCCAGCAGTGAAGGGGGGGCCACCGAGCAGTACTTC	CASSEGGATEQYF
NA	TRBV10-3	NA	TRBJ1-1	TGTGCCATCAGTGAGTCTCAGGGGAACACTGAAGCTTTCTTT	CAISESQGNTEAFF
NA	TRBV7-9	NA	TRBJ1-5	TGTGCCAGCAGCTTAGAGGTTGTGGGTAGCAATCAGCCCCAGCATTTT	CASSLEVVGSNQPQHF
NA	TRBV18	NA	TRBJ2-7	TGTGCCAGCTCACCCGGCCGGACTCTTCCCTCCTACGAGCAGTACTTC	CASSPGRTLPSYEQYF
NA	TRBV11-2	TRBD2	TRBJ2-1	TGTGCCAGCGCGCTAGCGGTAGGCTTTGTTGAGCAGTTCTTC	CASALAVGFVEQFF
NA	TRBV6-1	NA	TRBJ2-5	TGTGCCAGCAGTACCGCCAGGGTTTTGGAGACCCAGTACTTC	CASSTARVLETQYF
NA	TRBV5-4	NA	TRBJ2-7	TGTGCCAGCACCGCCGGGGGTGAGCAGTACTTC	CASTAGGEQYF
few	TRBV3-1/TRBV3-2	NA	TRBJ2-7	TGTGCCAGCAGCCAAGGAGGGAGCGTAATCTACGAGCAGTACTTC	CASSQGGSVIYEQYF